This TCR beta chain was identified in a study of vaccination effects on CD4 cells after COVID-19. Study as a whole: Following the second dose by a median of 72 days, the post-vaccine samples were obtained.

This clone was seen a few times. Its antigen remains unknown. CDR3 length equals 15 residues. Germline-derived CDR1 and CDR2 are SGDLS and YYNGEE. The junction had 6 bases not matched to a gene; V was cut back by 3 bases and J by 5 bases. After expansion with viral peptide pools in the ViraFEST assay, antigen-specific CD4+ T cells were sequenced. Cultured cells yielded isolated CD4+ T cells after less than 11 days. Each participant received a vaccine that was either BNT162b2 or mRNA-1273, given as two doses. None of the vaccinated had previously contracted SARS-CoV-2, and their nucleocapsid antibodies tested negative. The culture medium for 1.5 million to 2 million PBMC per well included 10 IU/ml IL-2 and around 9.9 ug/ml peptides. It was on days 3 and 7 that half the medium was replaced with IL-2 medium. Sequenced by immunoSEQ multiplex PCR; TCRdb stores in-frame clones only, minus some. The table includes about 24,000 clones, 65% to 80% detected once.

V usage is TRBV9 and J usage is TRBJ1-2; 11 bases map to TRBD1. The sequences come from CD4+ T cells from PBMCs cultured with HCoV-NL63 spike peptides, collected after COVID-19 vaccination. The TCR sequence derives from a human donor who received a COVID-19 vaccine. CDR3 nucleotides: TGTGCCAGCAGCGGGGGACAGGGGGTGATGTATGGCTACACCTTC. Amino acids: CASSGGQGVMYGYTF.